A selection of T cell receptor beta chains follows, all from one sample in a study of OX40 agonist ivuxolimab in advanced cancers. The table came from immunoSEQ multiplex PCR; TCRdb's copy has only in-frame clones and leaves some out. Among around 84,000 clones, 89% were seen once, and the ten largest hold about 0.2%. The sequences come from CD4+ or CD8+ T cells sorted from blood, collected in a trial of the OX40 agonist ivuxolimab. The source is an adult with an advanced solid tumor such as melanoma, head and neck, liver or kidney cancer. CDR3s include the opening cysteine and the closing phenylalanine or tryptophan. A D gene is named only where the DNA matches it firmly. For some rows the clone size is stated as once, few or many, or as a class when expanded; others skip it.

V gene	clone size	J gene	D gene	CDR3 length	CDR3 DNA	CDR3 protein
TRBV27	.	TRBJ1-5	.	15	TGTGCCAGCAGCCCCAGGGGAAATAGCAATCAGCCCCAGCATTTT	CASSPRGNSNQPQHF
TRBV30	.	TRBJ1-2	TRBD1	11	TGTGCCTGTAGACAGGGAGGGGGCTACACCTTC	CACRQGGGYTF
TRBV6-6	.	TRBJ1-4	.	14	TGTGCCAGCAGTTTTGCAGGGCCCAATGAAAAACTGTTTTTT	CASSFAGPNEKLFF
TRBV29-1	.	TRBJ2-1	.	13	TGCAGCGTTCGTGGGGGGGCCGGGAATGAGCAGTTCTTC	CSVRGGAGNEQFF
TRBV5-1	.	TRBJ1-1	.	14	TGCGCCAGCAGCCCGGGACCGGGGAACACTGAAGCTTTCTTT	CASSPGPGNTEAFF
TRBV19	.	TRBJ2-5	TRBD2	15	TGTGCCAGTAGTACCGCCGGGACTAGACAAGAGACCCAGTACTTC	CASSTAGTRQETQYF
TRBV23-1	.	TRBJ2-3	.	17	TGCGCCAGCAGTCAATCGTTGGCTACCAAATACACAGATACGCAGTATTTT	CASSQSLATKYTDTQYF
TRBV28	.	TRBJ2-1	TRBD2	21	TGTGCCAGCAGTTTAGGCGGACTAGCGGGAGAATGGGGAAGCTCCTACAATGAGCAGTTCTTC	CASSLGGLAGEWGSSYNEQFF
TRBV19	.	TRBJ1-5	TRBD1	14	TGTGCCAGTAGTTTCCTGACAGGGCAACAGCCCCAGCATTTT	CASSFLTGQQPQHF
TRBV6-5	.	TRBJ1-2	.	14	TGTGCCAGCAGTTATAAGTCTCCCGCTGTGGGCTACACCTTC	CASSYKSPAVGYTF
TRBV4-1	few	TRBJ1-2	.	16	TGCGCCAGCAGCCACCAGGCAAAGGACGGAACCTATGGCTACACCTTC	CASSHQAKDGTYGYTF
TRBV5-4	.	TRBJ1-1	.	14	TGTGCCAGCAGCTTGGGACGGGATAACACTGAAGCTTTCTTT	CASSLGRDNTEAFF
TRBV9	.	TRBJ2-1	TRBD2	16	TGTGCCAGCAGCGTAGGTTCTAGCGGGATTCAGTATGAGCAGTTCTTC	CASSVGSSGIQYEQFF